This TCR beta chain was recovered during a study of blood T cell repertoires in COVID-19. As for the study in general: COVID-19 samples, acute and convalescent, were from the United States, Italy and Spain. The analysed material was cDNA or gDNA that came from T cells, B-cell-depleted T cells, or PBMCs.

V was clipped by 4 bases and J by 1 base, with 6 bases between them. CDR1 KGHDR and CDR2 SFDVKD come from the germline V gene. The CDR3 covers 13 residues. Authors' processing steps: Amplification of reference gene primers provided the estimated nucleated cell counts. Here immunoSEQ multiplex PCR was the method, and the copy in TCRdb shows in-frame clones only, minus some. The V and J calls and clone size are taken from that table; D and trimming were inferred from the DNA. This table holds over 70,000 clones, over 80% found once. This clone was counted a single time. Specimen: peripheral blood. The chain couples TRBV24-1 to TRBJ1-1, with D uncertain. This TCR came from an elderly man with acute or convalescent COVID-19. CDR3 sequence reads: CATSDGENTEAFF. The CDR3 region has the DNA TGTGCCACCAGTGACGGAGAGAACACTGAAGCTTTCTTT.